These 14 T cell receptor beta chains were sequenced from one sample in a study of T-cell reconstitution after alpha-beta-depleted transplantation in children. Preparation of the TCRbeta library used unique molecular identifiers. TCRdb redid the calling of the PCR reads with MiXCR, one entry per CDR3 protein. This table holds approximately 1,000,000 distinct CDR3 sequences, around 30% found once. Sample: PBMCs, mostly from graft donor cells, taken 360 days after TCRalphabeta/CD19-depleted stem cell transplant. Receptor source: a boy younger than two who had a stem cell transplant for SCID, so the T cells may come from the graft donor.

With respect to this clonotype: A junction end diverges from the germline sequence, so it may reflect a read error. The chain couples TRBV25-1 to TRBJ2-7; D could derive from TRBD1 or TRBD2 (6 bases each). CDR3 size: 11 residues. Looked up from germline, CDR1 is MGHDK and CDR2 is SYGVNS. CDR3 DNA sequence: TGTGCCAGCAGTGGAGAAAGGGGGGTCCTCTTC. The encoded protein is CASSGERGVLF.

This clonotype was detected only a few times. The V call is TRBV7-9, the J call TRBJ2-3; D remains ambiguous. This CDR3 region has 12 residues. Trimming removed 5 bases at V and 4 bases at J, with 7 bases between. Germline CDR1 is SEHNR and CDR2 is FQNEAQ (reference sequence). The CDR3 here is CASSQYPDTQYF. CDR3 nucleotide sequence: TGTGCCAGCAGCCAATACCCAGATACGCAGTATTTT.

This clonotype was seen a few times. This chain's CDR3 is CASSFRTGADTQYF. As DNA, the CDR3 is TGTGCCAGCAGTTTTAGGACAGGGGCAGATACGCAGTATTTT. The rearrangement uses TRBV12-3 or TRBV12-4 and TRBJ2-3; 9 nucleotides agree with TRBD1. The CDR3 is 14 amino acids. Germline trimming cut 3 bases from V and 4 bases from J; bases unmatched to any gene: 2.

CDR3 region: CASSLTGQVLNTEAFF. CDR3 in DNA: TGTGCCAGCAGCTTAACAGGACAGGTCCTGAACACTGAAGCTTTCTTT. V and J are TRBV7-9 and TRBJ1-1; TRBD1 aligns across 7 bases. V lost 2 bases and J lost 0; bases outside the gene matches: 6. Germline CDR1 is SEHNR and CDR2 is FQNEAQ (reference sequence). This CDR3 has 16 residues.

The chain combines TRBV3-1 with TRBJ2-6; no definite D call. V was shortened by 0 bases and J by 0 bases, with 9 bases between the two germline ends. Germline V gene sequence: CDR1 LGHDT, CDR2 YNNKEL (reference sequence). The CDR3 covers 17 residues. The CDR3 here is CASSQEETNSGANVLTF. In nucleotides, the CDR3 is TGTGCCAGCAGCCAAGAGGAGACCAACTCTGGGGCCAACGTCCTGACTTTC.

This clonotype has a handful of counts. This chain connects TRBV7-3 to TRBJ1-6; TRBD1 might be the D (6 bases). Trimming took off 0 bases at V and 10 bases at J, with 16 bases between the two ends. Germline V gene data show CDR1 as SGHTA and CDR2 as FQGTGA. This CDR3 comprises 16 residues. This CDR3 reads CASSLTGPGVQSPLHF. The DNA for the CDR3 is TGTGCCAGCAGCTTAACAGGGCCAGGGGTCCAATCACCCCTCCACTTT. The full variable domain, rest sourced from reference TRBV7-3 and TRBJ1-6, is GAGVSQTPSNKVTEKGKYVELRCDPISGHTALYWYRQSLGQGPEFLIYFQGTGAADDSGLPNDRFFAVRPEGSVSTLKIQRTERGDSAVYLCASSLTGPGVQSPLHFGNGTRLTVT.

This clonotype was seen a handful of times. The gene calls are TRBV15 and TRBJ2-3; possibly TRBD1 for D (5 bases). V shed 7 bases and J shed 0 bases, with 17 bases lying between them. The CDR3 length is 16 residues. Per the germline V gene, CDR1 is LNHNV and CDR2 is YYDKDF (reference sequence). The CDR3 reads CATTAPGLVSTDTQYF. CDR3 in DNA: TGTGCCACCACAGCACCAGGGTTAGTGAGCACAGATACGCAGTATTTT.

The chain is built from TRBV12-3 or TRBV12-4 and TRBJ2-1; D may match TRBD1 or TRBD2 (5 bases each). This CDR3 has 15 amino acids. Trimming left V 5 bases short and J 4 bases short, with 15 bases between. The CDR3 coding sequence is TGTGCCAGCAGTGAAAACGGGGCCTCGTACAATGAGCAGTTCTTC. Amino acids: CASSENGASYNEQFF.

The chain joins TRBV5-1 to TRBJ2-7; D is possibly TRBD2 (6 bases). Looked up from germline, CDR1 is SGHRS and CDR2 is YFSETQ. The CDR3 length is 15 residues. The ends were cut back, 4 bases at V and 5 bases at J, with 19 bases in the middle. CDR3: CASSGGSVKLDEQYF. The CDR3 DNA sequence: TGCGCCAGCAGCGGGGGGTCAGTTAAATTGGACGAGCAGTACTTC.

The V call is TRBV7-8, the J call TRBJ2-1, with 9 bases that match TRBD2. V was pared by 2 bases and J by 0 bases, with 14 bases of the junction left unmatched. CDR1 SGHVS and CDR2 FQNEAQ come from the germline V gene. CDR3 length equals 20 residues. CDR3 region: CASSLPVGSGGPFSYNEQFF. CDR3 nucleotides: TGTGCCAGCAGCTTACCAGTCGGGAGCGGGGGGCCCTTCTCCTACAATGAGCAGTTCTTC.

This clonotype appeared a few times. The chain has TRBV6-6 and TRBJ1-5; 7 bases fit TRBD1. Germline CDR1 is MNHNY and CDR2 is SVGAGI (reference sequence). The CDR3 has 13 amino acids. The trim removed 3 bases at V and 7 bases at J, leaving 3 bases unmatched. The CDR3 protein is CASSYPQGQPQHF. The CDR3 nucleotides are TGTGCCAGCAGTTATCCACAGGGGCAGCCCCAGCATTTT.

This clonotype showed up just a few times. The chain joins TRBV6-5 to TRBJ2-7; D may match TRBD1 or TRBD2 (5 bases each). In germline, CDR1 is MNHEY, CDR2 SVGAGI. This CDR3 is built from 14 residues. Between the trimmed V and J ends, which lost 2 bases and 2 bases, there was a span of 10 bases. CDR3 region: CASSYTGAPYEQYF. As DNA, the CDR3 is TGTGCCAGCAGTTACACCGGGGCTCCCTACGAGCAGTACTTC.

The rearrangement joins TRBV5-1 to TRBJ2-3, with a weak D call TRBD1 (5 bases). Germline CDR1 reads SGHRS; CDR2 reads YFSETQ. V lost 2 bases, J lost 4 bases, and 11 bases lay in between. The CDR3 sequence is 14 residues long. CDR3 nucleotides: TGCGCCAGCAGCTTACAGGTCCCCCCAGATACGCAGTATTTT. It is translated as CASSLQVPPDTQYF.

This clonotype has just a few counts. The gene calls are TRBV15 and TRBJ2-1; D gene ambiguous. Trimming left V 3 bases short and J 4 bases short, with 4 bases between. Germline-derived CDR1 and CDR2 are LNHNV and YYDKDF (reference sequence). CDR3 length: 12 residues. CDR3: CATSRPYNEQFF. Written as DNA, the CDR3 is TGTGCCACCAGCAGGCCTTACAATGAGCAGTTCTTC. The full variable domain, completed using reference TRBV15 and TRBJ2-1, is DAMVIQNPRYQVTQFGKPVTLSCSQTLNHNVMYWYQQKSSQAPKLLFHYYDKDFNNEADTPDNFQSRRPNTSFCFLDIRSPGLGDTAMYLCATSRPYNEQFFGPGTRLTVL.